The 10 T cell receptor beta chains reported below all come from one sample, sequenced in a study of T cell clonality in common variable immunodeficiency. Study-level points and caveats: Reportedly, TCR beta sequences from common variable immunodeficiency showed fewer deletions and N-nucleotide insertions.

Sequencing was performed with immunoSEQ multiplex PCR; in TCRdb, only in-frame clones are kept and a portion is missing. The clone table shows around 16,000 clones, with the ten largest holding roughly 5%. Antigens of these TCRs are unknown. Sequenced sample: peripheral blood mononuclear cells. These receptor sequences come from a human donor with common variable immunodeficiency.

In the case of this clone: The DNA ends 3 residues before the CDR3 does, and the rest of the CDR3 is filled in from the germline J gene. This sequence joins TRBV5-1 and TRBJ2-2; tentative D call: TRBD2 (5 bases). Germline CDR1 is SGHRS and CDR2 is YFSETQ. V lost 4 bases and J 4 bases, leaving 14 bases between the germline ends. The CDR3 totals 15 residues. This chain's CDR3 is CASSPQEVGTGELFF. The sequenced part of the CDR3 DNA is TGCGCCAGCAGCCCGCAGGAGGTAGGCACCGGGGAG.

This clone is classed as medium-sized by frequency. The sequenced fragment ends 3 residues before the CDR3 boundary, so the rest is inferred from the germline J gene. The chain combines TRBV5-1 with TRBJ1-3; D is uncertain. The V end was cut by 0 bases, the J end by 3 bases, with 7 bases between. CDR3 size: 14 residues. CDR1 SGHRS and CDR2 YFSETQ come from the germline V gene. The CDR3 sequence: CASSLGGRGNTIYF. CDR3 bases read: TGCGCCAGCAGCTTGGGAGGGCGTGGAAACACC.

Worth noting for this clone: The read terminates 3 residues before the CDR3 end, so the remaining end is supplied by the germline J gene. The rearrangement uses TRBV2 and TRBJ2-2; 8 bases are shared with TRBD1. V shed 6 bases and J 1 base; nucleotides not matched to a gene: 4. The CDR3 totals 15 residues. Germline V gives CDR1 SNHLY, CDR2 FYNNEI. CDR3 DNA (partial): TGTGCCAGCAGAAGACAGGGGAGGAACACCGGGGAG. Residues: CASRRQGRNTGE. The CDR3 in its entirety is CASRRQGRNTGELFF.

This clone is deemed medium-sized by its frequency. The read ends 3 residues before the CDR3 terminus; that terminus is restored from the germline J gene. The genes are TRBV5-1 and TRBJ1-2, with D possibly TRBD1 on 6 matching bases. The CDR3 loop spans 14 amino acids. Per the germline V gene, CDR1 is SGHRS and CDR2 is YFSETQ. The V end lost 3 bases, the J end lost 3 bases, and 12 bases lay between the germline ends. CDR3 DNA, as far as it was read: TGCGCCAGCAGCTGGGGGGGCGAGTACTATGGC. It encodes CASSWGGEYYG. The entire CDR3 is CASSWGGEYYGYTF.

A note on this clone: The CDR3 is cut off 3 residues early in the read; its end comes from the germline J gene. V is TRBV5-6 and J is TRBJ1-1; 8 bases align to TRBD1. The trim removed 0 bases at V and 6 bases at J, leaving 4 bases unmatched. This CDR3 comprises 14 residues. Germline CDR1 and CDR2: SGHDT and YYEEEE. The CDR3 bases that were read are TGTGCCAGCAGCTTGGGGCTACAGGGGGCTGAA. Translation: CASSLGLQGAE. The whole CDR3 sequence is CASSLGLQGAEAFF.

With respect to this clone: Read sequence stops 3 residues before the CDR3 end, and the germline J gene provides the missing end. The rearrangement links TRBV11-2 to TRBJ2-1, with a weak D call TRBD1 (6 bases). V was trimmed by 3 bases and J by 2 bases, leaving 11 bases between them. This CDR3 spans 15 amino acids. Germline CDR1 reads SGHAT; CDR2 reads FQNNGV. The CDR3 bases that were read are TGTGCCAGCAGCTTCTCCGGGACAACCTACAATGAG. This sequence encodes CASSFSGTTYNE. The complete CDR3 reads CASSFSGTTYNEQFF.

For this clone: The missing CDR3 end, 3 residues past where the read stops, is filled in from the germline J gene. The chain couples TRBV7-3 to TRBJ1-1; the D is unclear. Per germline, CDR1 SGHTA and CDR2 FQGTGA. The CDR3 has 14 amino acids. V was shortened by 5 bases and J by 2 bases, with 12 bases between the two germline ends. The DNA read from the CDR3 is TGTGCCAGCAGCGAAGGACGGACTAACACTGAA. It translates to CASSEGRTNTE. The full-length CDR3 reads as CASSEGRTNTEAFF.

Concerning this clone itself: Read data end 3 residues before the CDR3 end; the end is taken from the germline J gene. This chain joins TRBV7-9 and TRBJ2-1; 10 positions match TRBD1. The CDR3 is 14 residues long. Looked up from germline, CDR1 is SEHNR and CDR2 is FQNEAQ (reference sequence). Trimming removed 8 bases from V and 8 bases from J; junction bases left unmatched: 9. CDR3 DNA, as far as it was read: TGTGCCAGCCGGCGTGGGACAGGGGAGCATGAG. Protein sequence: CASRRGTGEHE. The full CDR3 protein reads CASRRGTGEHEQFF.

On this clone itself: The read falls 3 residues short of the CDR3 end, and the missing part is taken from the germline J gene. V usage is TRBV7-9 and J usage is TRBJ2-1; 9 bases match TRBD2. Unmatched junction bases numbered 10, after V lost 5 bases and J lost 8 bases. Germline V gene sequence: CDR1 SEHNR, CDR2 FQNEAQ (reference sequence). This CDR3 has 15 residues. CDR3 DNA, as far as it was read: TGTGCCAGCAGCGTTTTAGCGGGAGAGGGAGATGAG. Its protein product is CASSVLAGEGDE. The full CDR3 reads CASSVLAGEGDEQFF. Combining the CDR3 with reference TRBV7-9 and TRBJ2-1 gives the whole variable domain DTGVSQNPRHKITKRGQNVTFRCDPISEHNRLYWYRQTLGQGPEFLTYFQNEAQLEKSRLLSDRFSAERPKGSFSTLEIQRTEQGDSAMYLCASSVLAGEGDEQFFGPGTRLTVL.

Comment on this clone: The observed sequence ends 3 residues before the CDR3 terminus, with the missing tail filled in from the germline J gene. This chain joins TRBV5-1 and TRBJ1-2; possibly TRBD1 for D (6 bases). Germline V lookup: CDR1 SGHRS, CDR2 YFSETQ. This CDR3 has 13 amino acids. V was clipped by 4 bases and J by 4 bases, with 11 bases between them. The CDR3 sequence is CASSGGQTYGYTF. CDR3 DNA (partial): TGCGCCAGCAGCGGCGGACAGACCTATGGC.